This TCR beta chain was sequenced for a study of OX40 agonist ivuxolimab in advanced cancers. Background on the study: As their treatment, patients were administered ivuxolimab, an agonistic anti-OX40 (CD134) antibody.

This clone appeared a few times. Its specificity is not known. A history of autoimmune disease or systemic immunosuppression excluded patients. The germline V gene has CDR1 SNHLY and CDR2 FYNNEI. V lost 6 bases and J lost 1, with 14 bases in between. The CDR3 is 15 amino acids. Sequencing used immunoSEQ multiplex PCR; TCRdb keeps in-frame clones, though not all of them. Among tens of thousands of clones listed, approximately 90% were seen once. Points from the study as a whole: Expanded clones tended on average to be more numerous among CD8+ T cells than CD4+.

The sequence was collected from an adult with an advanced solid tumor such as melanoma, head and neck, liver or kidney cancer. The rearrangement links TRBV2 to TRBJ2-3, with D possibly TRBD2 on 6 matching bases. Specimen: CD4+ or CD8+ T cells sorted from blood, collected in a trial of the OX40 agonist ivuxolimab. The CDR3 nucleotides read TGTGCCAGCAGGAAGGGCGGACTACGCACAGATACGCAGTATTTT. This encodes CASRKGGLRTDTQYF. The complete variable domain, with remaining parts taken from reference TRBV2 and TRBJ2-3, reads EPEVTQTPSHQVTQMGQEVILRCVPISNHLYFYWYRQILGQKVEFLVSFYNNEISEKSEIFDDQFSVERPDGSNFTLKIRSTKLEDSAMYFCASRKGGLRTDTQYFGPGTRLTVL.